This TCR beta chain originates from a study of blood T cell repertoires in COVID-19. Study-level information: Acute and convalescent COVID-19 specimens originated in the United States, Italy and Spain. PBMCs, B-cell-depleted T cells, or T cells were the source of the cDNA or gDNA that made up the material.

With V trimmed by 5 bases and J by 6 bases, 8 bases remained unmatched. The CDR3 has 16 residues. Germline assignment: CDR1 SGHAT and CDR2 FQNNGV. This clone was counted a few times. Assay used: immunoSEQ multiplex PCR; TCRdb lists only in-frame clones, some missing. The sample contains about 190,000 clones, approximately 82% of which appear only once. Enrolled through a virtual design, the participants were between 18 and 89 years of age and came from under 25 US areas. The sample comprised PBMCs or T cells enriched from blood (not recorded which). The TCR originated in a woman aged 45-65 years who had recovered from COVID-19. The chain combines TRBV11-2 with TRBJ2-1, with 12 bases identical to TRBD2. DNA of the CDR3: TGTGCCAGCAGCCCCCGGCTAGCGGGAGGGCCCAATGAGCAGTTCTTC. Translated, it gives CASSPRLAGGPNEQFF.